The rows below give T cell receptor beta chains drawn from one sample of a study of blood T cell repertoires in COVID-19. TCRdb's table, derived via immunoSEQ multiplex PCR, lists solely in-frame clones and lacks some. The sample lists just over 650,000 clones; about 90% were seen once. Sample: peripheral blood. Receptor source: a woman aged 18 to 35 with acute or convalescent COVID-19. The CDR3 runs from the conserved cysteine through the conserved F or W. The D gene is left open where the match is weak. Size is omitted from some rows. Given values are once, few, many or a class for expanded clones.

>.|TRBJ2-1|TRBV27|once
CASSSPPRSREQFF
TGTGCCAGCAGTTCCCCCCCCCGGAGCCGGGAGCAGTTCTTC
>.|TRBJ2-7|TRBV30|.
CAWSRRGEQYF
TGTGCCTGGTCCCGTAGGGGGGAGCAGTACTTC
>.|TRBJ2-6|TRBV7-6|.
CASSFPTGFSGANVLTF
TGTGCCAGCAGCTTCCCGACAGGTTTCTCTGGGGCCAACGTCCTGACTTTC
>TRBD1|TRBJ2-1|TRBV5-1|.
CASSSEWTGFNEQFF
TGCGCCAGCAGCTCAGAATGGACAGGGTTCAATGAGCAGTTCTTC
>.|TRBJ1-1|TRBV29-1|.
CSVEYPGLTADTEAFF
TGCAGCGTTGAATATCCGGGACTGACGGCGGACACTGAAGCTTTCTTT
>.|TRBJ1-2|TRBV24-1|.
CATSDPLSRGGYTF
TGTGCCACCAGTGATCCTCTATCCAGGGGTGGCTACACCTTC
>TRBD2|TRBJ2-7|TRBV5-1|.
CASSFAGVTSYEQYF
TGCGCCAGCAGCTTTGCGGGGGTAACCTCCTACGAGCAGTACTTC
>.|TRBJ1-3|TRBV9|.
CASTDGGGNTIYF
TGTGCCAGCACTGACGGAGGGGGAAACACCATATATTTT
>.|TRBJ2-2|TRBV19|.
CASSLVQFTGELFF
TGTGCCAGTAGTTTGGTACAGTTCACCGGGGAGCTGTTTTTT
>.|TRBJ2-7|TRBV6-2/TRBV6-3|.
CASSNTYEQYF
TGTGCCAGCAGTAATACCTACGAGCAGTACTTC
>TRBD2|TRBJ2-7|TRBV11-2|.
CASSSLGEGFFYEQYF
TGTGCCAGCAGCTCCCTTGGGGAGGGCTTCTTCTACGAGCAGTACTTC
>TRBD1|TRBJ1-1|TRBV19|few
CASSGRQGLNTEAFF
TGTGCCAGTAGTGGACGACAGGGTCTGAACACTGAAGCTTTCTTT
>.|TRBJ2-5|TRBV27|.
CASSLSPQGPGAQYF
TGTGCCAGCAGTTTGTCCCCCCAGGGTCCAGGGGCCCAGTACTTC
>.|TRBJ1-2|TRBV10-2|.
CASSEIEGILRDGYTF
TGCGCCAGCAGTGAGATAGAGGGCATCCTTAGGGATGGCTACACCTTC
>.|TRBJ2-7|TRBV7-9|.
CASSSLGRTDTYEQYF
TGTGCCAGCAGCAGTCTTGGTAGAACAGACACCTACGAGCAGTACTTC
>.|TRBJ2-2|TRBV11-2|few
CASSLVFTGELFF
TGTGCCAGCAGCTTAGTCTTCACCGGGGAGCTGTTTTTT
>.|TRBJ1-1|TRBV18|once
CASSPPFSSNTEAFF
TGTGCCAGCTCACCACCATTCAGTTCGAACACTGAAGCTTTCTTT
>.|TRBJ1-1|TRBV5-1|.
CASSKDFTEAFF
TGCGCCAGCAGCAAGGACTTTACTGAAGCTTTCTTT
>TRBD1|TRBJ1-2|TRBV4-1|.
CASSQEGQGTAYGYTF
TGCGCCAGCAGCCAAGAGGGACAGGGGACGGCATATGGCTACACCTTC
>TRBD1|TRBJ1-1|TRBV7-6|.
CASSLLGQNLNTEAFF
TGTGCCAGCAGCTTACTGGGACAGAATCTGAACACTGAAGCTTTCTTT
>.|TRBJ2-5|TRBV2|.
CASSTNGGETQYF
TGTGCCAGCAGTACGAACGGCGGGGAGACCCAGTACTTC
>.|TRBJ1-1|TRBV5-8|.
CASSLRREVRTNTEAFF
TGTGCCAGCAGCTTACGGAGGGAGGTTCGGACGAACACTGAAGCTTTCTTT
>.|TRBJ1-2|TRBV5-1|.
CASSAGLIYGYTF
TGCGCCAGCAGCGCGGGACTGATCTATGGCTACACCTTC
>.|TRBJ1-1|TRBV12-5|.
CASGLVVGRGSNTEAFF
TGTGCTAGTGGTTTGGTAGTTGGTCGGGGGTCAAACACTGAAGCTTTCTTT
>.|TRBJ1-2|TRBV27|.
CASSEFRGHRYYGYTF
TGTGCCAGCAGCGAATTTAGAGGGCACCGTTACTATGGCTACACCTTC
>TRBD1|TRBJ1-6|TRBV27|.
CASSIRDRGNSPLHF
TGTGCCAGCAGTATCCGGGACAGGGGCAATTCACCCCTCCACTTT
>.|TRBJ1-5|TRBV2|once
CASSGTRSNQPQHF
TGTGCCAGCAGTGGGACACGTAGCAATCAGCCCCAGCATTTT